This TCR beta chain stems from a study of cytomegalovirus exposure and HLA in healthy donors. Remarks on this clone: Its cognate antigen is unknown.

Overall study results and limits: Another analysis was done later, and it associated 15,000 to 20,000 TCR beta sequences with HLA alleles at 0.05 false discovery rate.

V trimming: 3 bases; J trimming: 3 bases; junction bases outside the gene matches: 8. CDR3 length equals 15 residues. Germline CDR1 reads LGHNA; CDR2 reads YSLEER. Both 60 Vbeta primers and 13 Jbeta primers went into the PCR. Profiling relied on immunoSEQ multiplex PCR, and the TCRdb table lists in-frame clones only, not all of them. The data show approximately 190,000 clones, roughly 68% seen once. The source is a man aged 35 to 55 in good health and CMV-seropositive. Sequencing was carried out using PBMCs. The chain recombines TRBV4-3 with TRBJ2-7, with 7 bases fitting TRBD1. In DNA form, the CDR3 reads TGCGCCAGCAGCCAGATCCGGGACAGTCTCTACGAGCAGTACTTC. Translated: CASSQIRDSLYEQYF.